Listed below are T cell receptor beta chains from one sample, sequenced in a study of shared clonotypes between healthy human individuals. Using immunoSEQ multiplex PCR, the repertoire was profiled, and TCRdb retains in-frame clones only, with some absent. The table shows about 2,500,000 clones, with over 85% occurring only once. The sample taken for sequencing was naive CD4+ T cells sorted from blood. The receptors were sampled from a man between 18 and 35 years old in good health. Both conserved end residues are part of each CDR3. Each record gives: V gene, D gene, J gene, CDR3 protein, CDR3 DNA. A D gene is named only where the DNA matches it firmly.

>TRBV5-1|.|TRBJ2-1
CASSFDRNNEQFF
TGCGCCAGCAGCTTCGACAGAAACAATGAGCAGTTCTTC
>TRBV6-1|TRBD2|TRBJ2-5
CASRELAGAQETQYF
TGTGCCAGCAGGGAACTAGCGGGAGCTCAGGAGACCCAGTACTTC
>TRBV5-5|.|TRBJ2-7
CASSLGGEWYEQYF
TGTGCCAGCAGCTTGGGTGGGGAATGGTACGAGCAGTACTTC
>TRBV28|.|TRBJ2-6
CASSSRGPARESSGANVLTF
TGTGCCAGCAGTTCTCGGGGTCCAGCCAGGGAGAGCTCTGGGGCCAACGTCCTGACTTTC
>TRBV23-1|.|TRBJ2-3
CASSPRWAWAHTQYF
TGCGCCAGCAGTCCGAGGTGGGCTTGGGCACATACGCAGTATTTT
>TRBV5-1|.|TRBJ1-1
CASSLAFGPPIAEAFF
TGCGCCAGCAGCTTGGCTTTCGGGCCTCCGATTGCTGAAGCTTTCTTT
>TRBV28|.|TRBJ1-1
CASSRRAIQNTEAFF
TGTGCCAGCAGTAGGAGGGCCATTCAAAACACTGAAGCTTTCTTT
>TRBV28|TRBD1|TRBJ1-5
CASDIGGPTPHQPQHF
TGTGCCAGCGACATAGGGGGCCCTACCCCTCATCAGCCCCAGCATTTT
>TRBV11-2|TRBD2|TRBJ2-2
CASSLTGGRDTGELFF
TGTGCCAGCAGCCTCACGGGAGGGCGGGATACCGGGGAGCTGTTTTTT
>TRBV6-1|.|TRBJ2-7
CASSPPGTSEQYF
TGTGCCAGCAGTCCACCAGGTACCAGCGAGCAGTACTTC
>TRBV9|TRBD2|TRBJ2-3
CASSVLAGGIDTQYF
TGTGCCAGCAGCGTACTAGCGGGAGGGATAGATACGCAGTATTTT
>TRBV30|.|TRBJ1-1
CAWTAGWTEAFF
TGTGCCTGGACCGCAGGGTGGACTGAAGCTTTCTTT
>TRBV9|TRBD2|TRBJ2-3
CASSVERTSVDTQYF
TGTGCCAGCAGCGTAGAAAGGACTAGCGTCGATACGCAGTATTTT
>TRBV18|.|TRBJ2-3
CASSPMPSGSTDTQYF
TGTGCCAGCTCACCCATGCCGAGCGGTAGCACAGATACGCAGTATTTT
>TRBV28|TRBD1|TRBJ2-7
CASSLTGGRQYF
TGTGCCAGCAGCCTCACAGGGGGACGGCAGTACTTC
>TRBV7-8|.|TRBJ1-1
CASSLEGRNTEAFF
TGTGCCAGCAGCTTAGAGGGGAGGAACACTGAAGCTTTCTTT
>TRBV18|.|TRBJ2-5
CASSPPTSETQYF
TGTGCCAGCTCACCACCGACCTCCGAGACCCAGTACTTC
>TRBV15|.|TRBJ2-1
CATSRDYYGDGDNEQFF
TGTGCCACCAGCAGAGACTATTATGGGGACGGCGACAATGAGCAGTTCTTC
>TRBV2|.|TRBJ1-1
CASSPVGFNTEAFF
TGTGCCAGCAGCCCAGTCGGATTCAACACTGAAGCTTTCTTT
>TRBV6-1|.|TRBJ2-3
CASRGPGGPDTQYF
TGTGCCAGCAGGGGACCCGGGGGGCCTGATACGCAGTATTTT
>TRBV6-6|TRBD2|TRBJ2-3
CASGTSPSTDTQYF
TGTGCCAGCGGGACTAGCCCGAGCACAGATACGCAGTATTTT
>TRBV10-2|TRBD2|TRBJ2-2
CASSERNGGVPGELFF
TGCGCCAGCAGTGAGCGAAACGGGGGGGTACCCGGGGAGCTGTTTTTT